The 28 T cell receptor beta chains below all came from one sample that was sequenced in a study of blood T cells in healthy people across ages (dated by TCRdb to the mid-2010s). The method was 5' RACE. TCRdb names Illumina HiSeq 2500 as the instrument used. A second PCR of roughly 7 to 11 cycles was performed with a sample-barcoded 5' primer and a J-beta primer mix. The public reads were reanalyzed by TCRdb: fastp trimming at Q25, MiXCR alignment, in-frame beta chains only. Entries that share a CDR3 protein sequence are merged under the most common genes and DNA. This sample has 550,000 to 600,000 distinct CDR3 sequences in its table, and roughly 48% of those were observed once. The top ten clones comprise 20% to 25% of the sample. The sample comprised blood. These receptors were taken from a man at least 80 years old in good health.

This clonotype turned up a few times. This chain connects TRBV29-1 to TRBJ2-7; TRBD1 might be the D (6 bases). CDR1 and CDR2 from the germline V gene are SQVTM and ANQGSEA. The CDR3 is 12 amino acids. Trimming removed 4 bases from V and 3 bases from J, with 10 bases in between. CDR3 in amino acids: CSVAGQYYEQYF. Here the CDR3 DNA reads TGCAGCGTTGCCGGACAGTACTACGAGCAGTACTTC.

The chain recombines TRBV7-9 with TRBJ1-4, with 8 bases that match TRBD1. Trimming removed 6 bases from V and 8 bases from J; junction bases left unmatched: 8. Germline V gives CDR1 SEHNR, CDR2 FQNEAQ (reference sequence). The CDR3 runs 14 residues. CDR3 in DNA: TGTGCCAGCAGTACGGACAGGGTGCAGGAAAAACTGTTTTTT. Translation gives CASSTDRVQEKLFF.

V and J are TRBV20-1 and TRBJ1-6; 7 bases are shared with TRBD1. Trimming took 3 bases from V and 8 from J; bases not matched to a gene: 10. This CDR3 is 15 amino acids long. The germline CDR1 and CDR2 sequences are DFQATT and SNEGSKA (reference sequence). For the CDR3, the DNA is TGCAGTGCTAGGCGAGTCGGGACAGCAGATTCACCCCTCCACTTT. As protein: CSARRVGTADSPLHF.

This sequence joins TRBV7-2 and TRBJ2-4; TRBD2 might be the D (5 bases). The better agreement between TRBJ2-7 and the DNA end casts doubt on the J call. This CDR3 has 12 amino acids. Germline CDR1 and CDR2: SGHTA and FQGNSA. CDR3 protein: CASSRAGYEQYF. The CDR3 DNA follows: TGTGCCAGCAGCCGTGCGGGTTACGAGCAGTACTTC.

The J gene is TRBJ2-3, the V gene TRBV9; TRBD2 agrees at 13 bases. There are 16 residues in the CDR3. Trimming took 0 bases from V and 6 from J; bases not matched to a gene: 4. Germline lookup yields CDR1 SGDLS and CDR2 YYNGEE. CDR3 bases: TGTGCCAGCAGCGTAGCCGGACTAGCGGGAGTTGATACGCAGTATTTT. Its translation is CASSVAGLAGVDTQYF.

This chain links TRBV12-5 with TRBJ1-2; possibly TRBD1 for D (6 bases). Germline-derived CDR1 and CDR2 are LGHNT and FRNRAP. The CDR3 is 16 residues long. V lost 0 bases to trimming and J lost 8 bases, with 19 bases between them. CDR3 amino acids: CASGLVQTRGGRGYTF. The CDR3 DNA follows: TGTGCTAGTGGTTTGGTCCAAACAAGAGGGGGACGGGGCTACACCTTC.

CDR3 sequence: CASSQEKISPLHF. The CDR3 DNA follows: TGTGCCAGCAGCCAAGAGAAGATCTCACCCCTCCACTTT. J is TRBJ1-6 and V is TRBV3-1; D not resolved. The V end was cut by 0 bases, the J end by 10 bases, with 7 bases between. Germline values: CDR1 LGHDT, CDR2 YNNKEL (reference sequence). The length of the CDR3 is 13 residues.

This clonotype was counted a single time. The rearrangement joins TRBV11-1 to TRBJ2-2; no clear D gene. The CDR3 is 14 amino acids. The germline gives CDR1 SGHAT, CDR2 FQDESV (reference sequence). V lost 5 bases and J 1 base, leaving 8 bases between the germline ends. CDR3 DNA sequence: TGTGCCAGCAGCCGAAAGGGGAACACCGGGGAGCTGTTTTTT. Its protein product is CASSRKGNTGELFF. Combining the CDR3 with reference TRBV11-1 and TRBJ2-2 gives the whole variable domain EAEVAQSPRYKITEKSQAVAFWCDPISGHATLYWYRQILGQGPELLVQFQDESVVDDSQLPKDRFSAERLKGVDSTLKIQPAELGDSAMYLCASSRKGNTGELFFGEGSRLTVL.

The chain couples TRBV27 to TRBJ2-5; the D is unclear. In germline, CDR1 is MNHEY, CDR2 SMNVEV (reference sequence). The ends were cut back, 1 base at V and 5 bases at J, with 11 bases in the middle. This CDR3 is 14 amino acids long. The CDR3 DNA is TGTGCCAGCAGTTTATGGGCAGATCATGAGACCCAGTACTTC. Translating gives CASSLWADHETQYF.

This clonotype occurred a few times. The CDR3 DNA reads as TGTGCCAGCAGCGTAGATCCCCTGGACCAGCCCCAGCATTTT. It is translated as CASSVDPLDQPQHF. The rearrangement uses TRBV9 and TRBJ1-5; no reliable D call. CDR3 size: 14 residues. CDR1 and CDR2 (germline): SGDLS, YYNGEE. V dropped 0 bases and J dropped 7 bases, with 11 bases sitting between them.

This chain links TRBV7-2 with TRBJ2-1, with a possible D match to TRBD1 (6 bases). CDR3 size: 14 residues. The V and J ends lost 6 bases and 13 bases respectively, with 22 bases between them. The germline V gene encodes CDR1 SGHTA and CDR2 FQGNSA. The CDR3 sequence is CASSREALRGGQFF. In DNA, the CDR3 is TGTGCCAGCAGTCGCGAGGCTCTACGTGGGGGCCAGTTCTTC. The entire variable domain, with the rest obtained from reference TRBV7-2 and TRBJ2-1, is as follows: GAGVSQSPSNKVTEKGKDVELRCDPISGHTALYWYRQSLGQGLEFLIYFQGNSAPDKSGLPSDRFSAERTGGSVSTLTIQRTQQEDSAVYLCASSREALRGGQFFGPGTRLTVL.

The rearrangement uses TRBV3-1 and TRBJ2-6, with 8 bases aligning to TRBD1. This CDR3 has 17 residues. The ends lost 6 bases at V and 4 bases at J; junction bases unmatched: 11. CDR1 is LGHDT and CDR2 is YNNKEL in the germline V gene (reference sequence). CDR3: CASSPRTGFGGANVLTF. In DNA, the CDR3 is TGTGCCAGCAGTCCCCGGACAGGGTTCGGCGGGGCCAACGTCCTGACTTTC.

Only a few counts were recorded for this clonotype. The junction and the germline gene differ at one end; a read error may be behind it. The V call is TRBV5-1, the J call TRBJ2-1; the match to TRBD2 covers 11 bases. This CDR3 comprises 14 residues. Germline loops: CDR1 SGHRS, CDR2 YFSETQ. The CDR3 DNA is TGCGCCAGCAGGTTGGGACTAGCGGACAATGAGCAGTTCTTC. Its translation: CASRLGLADNEQFF.

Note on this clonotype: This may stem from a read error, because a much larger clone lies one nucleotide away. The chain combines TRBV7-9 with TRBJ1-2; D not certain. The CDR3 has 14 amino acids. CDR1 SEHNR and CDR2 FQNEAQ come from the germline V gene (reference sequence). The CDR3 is CTSSLATTAYGYTF. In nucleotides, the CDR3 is TGTACCAGCAGCTTAGCCACTACGGCTTATGGCTACACCTTC.

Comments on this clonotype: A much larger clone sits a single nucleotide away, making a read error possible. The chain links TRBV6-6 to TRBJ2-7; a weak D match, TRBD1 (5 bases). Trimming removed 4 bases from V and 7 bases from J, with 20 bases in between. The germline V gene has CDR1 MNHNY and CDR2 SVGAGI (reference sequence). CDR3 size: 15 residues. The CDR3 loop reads CASSFTAGNHNEQYF. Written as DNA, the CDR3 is TGTGCCAGCAGTTTCACGGCAGGGAACCACAATGAGCAGTACTTC.

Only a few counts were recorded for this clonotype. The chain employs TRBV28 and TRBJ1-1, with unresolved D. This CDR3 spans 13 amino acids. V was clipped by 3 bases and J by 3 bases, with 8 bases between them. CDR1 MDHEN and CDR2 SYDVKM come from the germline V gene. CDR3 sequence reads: CASSLMGYTEAFF. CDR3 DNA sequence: TGTGCCAGCAGTTTGATGGGGTACACTGAAGCTTTCTTT.

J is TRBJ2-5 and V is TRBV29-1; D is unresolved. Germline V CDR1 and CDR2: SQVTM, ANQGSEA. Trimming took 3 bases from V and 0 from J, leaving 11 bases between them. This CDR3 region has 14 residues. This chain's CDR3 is CSVDLGYNQETQYF. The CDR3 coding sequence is TGCAGCGTTGATCTGGGATATAACCAAGAGACCCAGTACTTC.

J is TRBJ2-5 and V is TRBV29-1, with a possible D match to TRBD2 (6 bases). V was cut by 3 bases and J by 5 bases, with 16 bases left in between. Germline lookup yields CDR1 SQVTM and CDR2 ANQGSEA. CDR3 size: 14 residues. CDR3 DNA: TGCAGCGTTGAGTTGGGGGGTCTGCGGGAGACCCAGTACTTC. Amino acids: CSVELGGLRETQYF.

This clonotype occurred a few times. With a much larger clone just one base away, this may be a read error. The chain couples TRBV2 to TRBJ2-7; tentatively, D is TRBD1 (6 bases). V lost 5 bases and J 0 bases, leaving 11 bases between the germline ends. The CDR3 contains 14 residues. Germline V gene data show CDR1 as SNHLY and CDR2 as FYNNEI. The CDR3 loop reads CASSSRDTSYEQYF. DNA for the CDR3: TGTGCCAGCAGTTCCCGGGACACCTCCTACGAGCAGTACTTC. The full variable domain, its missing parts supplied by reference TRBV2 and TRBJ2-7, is EPEVTQTPSHQVTQMGQEVILRCVPISNHLYFYWYRQILGQKVEFLVSFYNNEISEKSEIFDDQFSVERPDGSNFTLKIRSTKLEDSAMYFCASSSRDTSYEQYFGPGTRLTVT.

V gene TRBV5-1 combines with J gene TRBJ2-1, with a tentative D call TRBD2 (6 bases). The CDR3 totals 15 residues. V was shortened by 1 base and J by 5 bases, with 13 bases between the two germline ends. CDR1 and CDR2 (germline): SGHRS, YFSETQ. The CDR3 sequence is CASSLSASVDNEQFF. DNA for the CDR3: TGCGCCAGCAGCTTGTCGGCTAGCGTCGACAATGAGCAGTTCTTC.

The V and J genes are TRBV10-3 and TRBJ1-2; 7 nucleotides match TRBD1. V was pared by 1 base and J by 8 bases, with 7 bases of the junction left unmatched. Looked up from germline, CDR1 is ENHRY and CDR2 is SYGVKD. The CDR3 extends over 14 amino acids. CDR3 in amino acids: CAISELGQLRGYTF. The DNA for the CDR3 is TGTGCCATCAGTGAGTTGGGACAGTTGAGAGGCTACACCTTC.

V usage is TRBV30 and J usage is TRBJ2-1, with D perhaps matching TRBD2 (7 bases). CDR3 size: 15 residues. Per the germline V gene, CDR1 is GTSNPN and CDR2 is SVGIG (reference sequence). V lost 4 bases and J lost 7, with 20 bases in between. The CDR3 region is CAWTLRGGPGNEQFF. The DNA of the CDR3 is TGTGCCTGGACCCTAAGGGGGGGCCCCGGGAATGAGCAGTTCTTC. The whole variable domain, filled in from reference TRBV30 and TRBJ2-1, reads SQTIHQWPATLVQPVGSPLSLECTVEGTSNPNLYWYRQAAGRGLQLLFYSVGIGQISSEVPQNLSASRPQDRQFILSSKKLLLSDSGFYLCAWTLRGGPGNEQFFGPGTRLTVL.

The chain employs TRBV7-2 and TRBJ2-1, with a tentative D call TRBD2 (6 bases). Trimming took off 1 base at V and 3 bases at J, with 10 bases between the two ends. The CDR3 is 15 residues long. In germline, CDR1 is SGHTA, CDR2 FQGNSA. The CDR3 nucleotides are TGTGCCAGCAGCTTAGTGGGGACTGACTACAATGAGCAGTTCTTC. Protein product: CASSLVGTDYNEQFF.

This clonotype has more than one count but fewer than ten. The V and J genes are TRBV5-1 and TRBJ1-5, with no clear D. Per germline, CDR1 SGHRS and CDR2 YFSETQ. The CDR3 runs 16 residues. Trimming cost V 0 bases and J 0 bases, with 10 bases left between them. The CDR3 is CASSLEVNYSNQPQHF. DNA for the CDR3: TGCGCCAGCAGCTTGGAGGTAAATTATAGCAATCAGCCCCAGCATTTT. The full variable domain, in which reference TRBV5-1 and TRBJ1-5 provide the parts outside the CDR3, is KAGVTQTPRYLIKTRGQQVTLSCSPISGHRSVSWYQQTPGQGLQFLFEYFSETQRNKGNFPGRFSGRQFSNSRSEMNVSTLELGDSALYLCASSLEVNYSNQPQHFGDGTRLSIL.

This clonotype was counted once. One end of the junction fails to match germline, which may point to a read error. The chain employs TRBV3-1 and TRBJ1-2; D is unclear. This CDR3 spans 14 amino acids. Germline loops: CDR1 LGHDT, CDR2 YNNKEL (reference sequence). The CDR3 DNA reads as TGTGCCAGCAGCCTCCTGGAGGGAAACTATGGCTACATCTTC. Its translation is CASSLLEGNYGYIF.

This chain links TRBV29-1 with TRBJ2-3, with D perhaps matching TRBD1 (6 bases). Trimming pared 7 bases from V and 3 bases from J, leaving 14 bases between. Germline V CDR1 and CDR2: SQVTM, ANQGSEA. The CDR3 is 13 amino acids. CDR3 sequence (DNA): TGCAGCGGCGAACAGGGTGGTACAGATACGCAGTATTTT. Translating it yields CSGEQGGTDTQYF.

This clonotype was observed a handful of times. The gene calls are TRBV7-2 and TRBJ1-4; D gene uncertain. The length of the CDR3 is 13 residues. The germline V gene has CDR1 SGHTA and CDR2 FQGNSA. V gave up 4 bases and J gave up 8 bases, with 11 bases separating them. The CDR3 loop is CASSSGIEEKLFF. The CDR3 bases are TGTGCCAGCAGCTCTGGAATTGAGGAAAAACTGTTTTTT. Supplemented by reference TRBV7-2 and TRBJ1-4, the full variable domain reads GAGVSQSPSNKVTEKGKDVELRCDPISGHTALYWYRQSLGQGLEFLIYFQGNSAPDKSGLPSDRFSAERTGGSVSTLTIQRTQQEDSAVYLCASSSGIEEKLFFGSGTQLSVL.

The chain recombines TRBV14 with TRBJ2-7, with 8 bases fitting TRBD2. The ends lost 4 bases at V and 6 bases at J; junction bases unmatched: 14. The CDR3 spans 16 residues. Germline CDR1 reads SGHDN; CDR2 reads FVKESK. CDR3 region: CASSLRLSGSSSEQYF. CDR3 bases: TGTGCCAGCAGCCTTCGACTAAGCGGGAGCTCTTCCGAGCAGTACTTC.